This TCR beta chain was recovered during a study of blood T cell repertoires in COVID-19. Study as a whole: PBMCs, B-cell-depleted T cells, or T cells provided the cDNA or gDNA that made up the material.

The authors' processing: Counts of nucleated cells, estimated from reference gene primer amplification, were obtained. Method: immunoSEQ multiplex PCR; TCRdb's copy keeps in-frame clones and lacks some. V, J and clone size derive from that table, while D and trimming were established from the DNA sequence. The sample lists some 170,000 clones, less than 90% occurring once. Participant age was roughly 18 to 89 years, and participants resided in fewer than 30 US areas. Germline V gene sequence: CDR1 MNHEY, CDR2 SVGEGT. V lost 6 bases and J 0 bases, leaving 12 bases between the germline ends. The CDR3 totals 15 residues.

The source is a human donor with acute COVID-19. The donor label of this sample is uncertain. The chain joins TRBV6-2 or TRBV6-3 to TRBJ1-5; D perhaps matches TRBD1 (6 bases). Input material: PBMCs or T cells enriched from blood (not recorded which). The CDR3 sequence is CASSPDRSSNQPQHF. The DNA of the CDR3 is TGTGCCAGCAGCCCTGACAGGAGTAGCAATCAGCCCCAGCATTTT.